This TCR beta chain was sequenced for a study of glioma-infiltrating T cells after dendritic cell vaccination. About this clone itself: No antigen is known for it.

Germline V gene sequence: CDR1 ENHRY, CDR2 SYGVKD. This CDR3 comprises 14 residues. V gave up 3 bases and J gave up 3 bases, with 11 bases separating them. The assay was immunoSEQ multiplex PCR, and TCRdb's table has in-frame clones only and misses some. Of more than 85,000 clones in the sample, 85% to 90% were seen once. Documented time point: after dendritic cell vaccination, including at tumor progression/relapse. PBMC were collected before vaccination, two weeks after the third vaccination, and at progression. Overall study findings and caveats: No direct clonality-survival link was found; a diverse polyclonal response may matter.

The chain couples TRBV10-3 to TRBJ1-1; maybe TRBD1 (6 bases). The starting material was blood, obtained after dendritic cell vaccination. The origin of this receptor is a human donor with glioblastoma. The CDR3 sequence is CAISDYGGHTEAFF. CDR3 sequence (DNA): TGTGCCATCAGTGACTACGGGGGGCACACTGAAGCTTTCTTT.